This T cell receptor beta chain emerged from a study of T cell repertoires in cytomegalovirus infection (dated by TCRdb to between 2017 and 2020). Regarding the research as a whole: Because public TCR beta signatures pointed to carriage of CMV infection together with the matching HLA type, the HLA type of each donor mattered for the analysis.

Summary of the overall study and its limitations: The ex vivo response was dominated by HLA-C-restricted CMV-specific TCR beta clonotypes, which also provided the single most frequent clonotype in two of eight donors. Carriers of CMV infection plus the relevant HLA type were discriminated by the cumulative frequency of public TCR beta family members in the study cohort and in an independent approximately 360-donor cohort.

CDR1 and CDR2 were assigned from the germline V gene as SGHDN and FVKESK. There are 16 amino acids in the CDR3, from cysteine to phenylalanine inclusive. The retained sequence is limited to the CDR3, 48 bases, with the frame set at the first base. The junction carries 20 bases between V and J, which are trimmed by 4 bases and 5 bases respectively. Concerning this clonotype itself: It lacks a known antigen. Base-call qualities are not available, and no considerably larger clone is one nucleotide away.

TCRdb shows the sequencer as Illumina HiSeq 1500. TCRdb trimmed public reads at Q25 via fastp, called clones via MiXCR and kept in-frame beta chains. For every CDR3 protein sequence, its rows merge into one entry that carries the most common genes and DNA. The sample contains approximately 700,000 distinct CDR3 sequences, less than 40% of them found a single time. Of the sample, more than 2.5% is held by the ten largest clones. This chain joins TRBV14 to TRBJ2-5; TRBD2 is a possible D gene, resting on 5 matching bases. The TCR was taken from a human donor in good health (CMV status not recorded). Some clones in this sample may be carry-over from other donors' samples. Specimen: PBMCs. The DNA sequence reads TGTGCCAGCAGCCCCACAAACCGGGGTGGTTACGAGACCCAGTACTTC. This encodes CASSPTNRGGYETQYF. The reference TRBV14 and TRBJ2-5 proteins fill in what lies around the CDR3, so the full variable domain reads EAGVTQFPSHSVIEKGQTVTLRCDPISGHDNLYWYRRVMGKEIKFLLHFVKESKQDESGMPNNRFLAERTGGTYSTLKVQPAELEDSGVYFCASSPTNRGGYETQYFGPGTRLLVL.